These 26 T cell receptor beta chains share one sample of origin, sequenced in a study of vaccination effects on CD4 cells after COVID-19. Ahead of sequencing, the ViraFEST assay grew antigen-specific CD4+ T cells using viral peptide pools. After roughly eleven days in culture, the CD4+ T cells were isolated. It was two doses of either the BNT162b2 or mRNA-1273 vaccine that participants received. Assay used: immunoSEQ multiplex PCR; TCRdb lists only in-frame clones, some missing. Of some 70,000 clones listed, roughly four fifths are singletons. These receptors' antigens are unknown. Here the sequenced sample was CD4+ T cells from PBMCs cultured with HCoV-229E spike peptides, taken after COVID-19 vaccination. Every receptor here comes from a human donor who received a COVID-19 vaccine.

This chain uses TRBV18 with TRBJ2-3, with TRBD1 identical over 7 bases. The CDR3 covers 15 residues. The germline V gene encodes CDR1 KGHSH and CDR2 LQKENI. The junction had 7 bases not matched to a gene; V was cut back by 2 bases and J by 5 bases. The CDR3 sequence is CASSPSWTGGDTQYF. CDR3 bases: TGTGCCAGCTCACCATCATGGACAGGTGGAGATACGCAGTATTTT.

The V gene is TRBV9, the J gene TRBJ2-2; D gene unclear. CDR1 is SGDLS and CDR2 is YYNGEE in the germline V gene. The CDR3 length is 15 residues. Trimming took 1 base from V and 2 from J, leaving 9 bases between them. As DNA, the CDR3 is TGTGCCAGCAGCGTATCCTTGCGAAACACCGGGGAGCTGTTTTTT. Protein product: CASSVSLRNTGELFF. The variable domain in full, with the rest retrieved from reference TRBV9 and TRBJ2-2, is DSGVTQTPKHLITATGQRVTLRCSPRSGDLSVYWYQQSLDQGLQFLIQYYNGEERAKGNILERFSAQQFPDLHSELNLSSLELGDSALYFCASSVSLRNTGELFFGEGSRLTVL.

The chain employs TRBV24-1 and TRBJ2-4; D is unclear. The length of the CDR3 is 15 residues. Between the trimmed V and J ends, which lost 2 bases and 1 base, there was a span of 8 bases. CDR1 KGHDR and CDR2 SFDVKD come from the germline V gene. In DNA, the CDR3 is TGTGCCACCAGTGATTCCGCCGGGGCCAAAAACATTCAGTACTTC. Amino acids: CATSDSAGAKNIQYF.

This clone was found a few times. V usage is TRBV3-1 (or the pseudogene TRBV3-2) and J usage is TRBJ1-5, with 7 bases matching TRBD1. Germline V gene sequence: CDR1 LGHDT, CDR2 YNNKEL (reference sequence). There are 14 residues in the CDR3. The V segment lost 4 bases and the J segment 1 base; nucleotides outside the gene matches: 1. CDR3 region: CASSRGQSNQPQHF. The CDR3 DNA is TGTGCCAGCAGCCGGGGACAGAGCAATCAGCCCCAGCATTTT.

The chain links TRBV10-3 to TRBJ1-1; tentative D call: TRBD1 (5 bases). The germline gives CDR1 ENHRY, CDR2 SYGVKD. CDR3 length equals 13 residues. Trimming cost V 0 bases and J 5 bases, with 7 bases left between them. The CDR3 sequence: CAISESGDTEAFF. Here the CDR3 DNA reads TGTGCCATCAGTGAGTCAGGGGATACTGAAGCTTTCTTT.

In this sample, this clone turned up once. The V call is TRBV3-1 (or the pseudogene TRBV3-2), the J call TRBJ2-2; D may be TRBD2 (6 bases). There are 19 residues in the CDR3. Germline CDR1 reads LGHDT; CDR2 reads YNNKEL (reference sequence). Trimming removed 0 bases from V and 7 bases from J, with 24 bases in between. In DNA form, the CDR3 reads TGTGCCAGCAGCCAAGACCGACGGCGCGTGGGGGGTTGGTTCGGGGAGCTGTTTTTT. Translating it yields CASSQDRRRVGGWFGELFF.

The V gene is TRBV19, the J gene TRBJ1-6; D remains ambiguous. Trimming pared 7 bases from V and 0 bases from J, leaving 13 bases between. The CDR3 spans 16 residues. Germline V gene sequence: CDR1 LNHDA, CDR2 SQIVND (reference sequence). The CDR3 protein is CASTPDWSSYNSPLHF. The CDR3 coding sequence is TGTGCCAGTACCCCCGACTGGAGCTCCTATAATTCACCCCTCCACTTT.

In this sample, this clone turned up once. This chain connects TRBV6-5 to TRBJ1-1, with 10 bases fitting TRBD1. Germline V gives CDR1 MNHEY, CDR2 SVGAGI. The CDR3 covers 15 residues. With 5 bases clipped from V and 5 bases from J, the junction kept 8 bases outside the gene matches. Here the CDR3 reads CASSPRTGGKTEAFF. The CDR3 DNA sequence: TGTGCCAGCAGTCCACGGACAGGGGGAAAAACTGAAGCTTTCTTT.

The chain uses TRBV18 and TRBJ1-5, with 7 bases identical to TRBD1. V lost 3 bases, J lost 0 bases, and 2 bases stayed unmatched. CDR1 is KGHSH, CDR2 LQKENI, per germline. The CDR3 totals 15 residues. The CDR3 region is CASSPGTDSNQPQHF. The CDR3 nucleotides read TGTGCCAGCTCACCTGGGACAGATAGCAATCAGCCCCAGCATTTT.

The chain recombines TRBV18 with TRBJ1-3; 10 nucleotides match TRBD1. The germline CDR1 and CDR2 sequences are KGHSH and LQKENI. The J segment lost 3 bases and the V segment lost 6 bases, leaving 8 bases of the junction unmatched. The CDR3 sequence is 16 residues long. CDR3 in amino acids: CASSPAGTGVGNTIYF. The CDR3 DNA reads TGTGCCAGCTCCCCCGCCGGGACAGGGGTTGGAAACACCATATATTTT.

The chain combines TRBV3-1 (or the pseudogene TRBV3-2) with TRBJ2-7, with TRBD2 matching over 9 bases. Germline CDR1 reads LGHDT; CDR2 reads YNNKEL (reference sequence). Trimming cost V 2 bases and J 4 bases; bases outside gene matches: 18. The CDR3 is made up of 19 amino acids. As DNA, the CDR3 is TGTGCCAGCAGCCAAAAGTTGTGCGGGGGGGAATCCGGTGAATACGAGCAGTACGTC. Translated, it gives CASSQKLCGGESGEYEQYV.

This clone was picked up one time. The chain combines TRBV6-2 or TRBV6-3 with TRBJ2-3; TRBD1 matches 8 bases. Germline V gene sequence: CDR1 MNHEY, CDR2 SVGEGT. Trimming took 3 bases from V and 2 from J; bases not matched to a gene: 13. This CDR3 comprises 18 residues. CDR3 sequence (DNA): TGTGCCAGCAGTTATTCCCGGGGGCAGGGGGCTTTCACAGATACGCAGTATTTT. Translated: CASSYSRGQGAFTDTQYF.

This clone was detected only a few times. The rearrangement links TRBV2 to TRBJ2-7; 9 nucleotides match TRBD1. Germline CDR1 SNHLY, CDR2 FYNNEI. V was pared by 6 bases and J by 0 bases, with 9 bases of the junction left unmatched. The CDR3 is made up of 16 amino acids. CDR3 sequence (DNA): TGTGCCAGCAGGGAACAGGGGGCGAGTAGCTCCTACGAGCAGTACGTC. Its protein product is CASREQGASSSYEQYV.

This chain joins TRBV18 and TRBJ2-2; D is unresolved. The CDR3 runs to 14 residues. The germline V gene has CDR1 KGHSH and CDR2 LQKENI. With 0 bases removed from V and 1 base from J, the gap between germline ends came to 3 bases. The CDR3: CASSPPQNTGELFF. CDR3 nucleotides: TGTGCCAGCTCACCACCCCAGAACACCGGGGAGCTGTTTTTT.

The V gene is TRBV7-3, the J gene TRBJ2-2; TRBD2 matches 11 bases. Germline loops: CDR1 SGHTA, CDR2 FQGTGA. CDR3 length equals 18 residues. Trimming cost V 2 bases and J 1 base; bases outside gene matches: 6. Written as DNA, the CDR3 is TGTGCCAGCAGCTTAGGGCTAGCGGGGGGACTGAACACCGGGGAGCTGTTTTTT. Translated: CASSLGLAGGLNTGELFF.

The V gene is TRBV4-2, the J gene TRBJ2-5, with TRBD1 as a possible D gene (5 bases). With 0 bases removed from V and 5 bases from J, the gap between germline ends came to 13 bases. The CDR3 length is 15 residues. Per germline, CDR1 LGHNA and CDR2 YNFKEQ. In DNA, the CDR3 is TGTGCCAGCAGCCAAGATGGCAGGGCCGTCGAGACCCAGTACTTC. Its translation is CASSQDGRAVETQYF.

This chain uses TRBV27 with TRBJ2-3; D unresolved. Germline-derived CDR1 and CDR2 are MNHEY and SMNVEV (reference sequence). V dropped 2 bases and J dropped 4 bases, with 10 bases sitting between them. There are 14 residues in the CDR3. DNA for the CDR3: TGTGCCAGCAGTTTAGTGCAGGCGTCAGATACGCAGTATTTT. Its translation: CASSLVQASDTQYF.

The rearrangement joins TRBV6-5 to TRBJ1-4; 10 nucleotides match TRBD1. CDR3 length equals 13 residues. The V gene's germline CDR1 is MNHEY and CDR2 SVGAGI. The J segment lost 11 bases and the V segment lost 5 bases, leaving 5 bases of the junction unmatched. CDR3 DNA: TGTGCCAGCAGTACCGACAGGGGGCGTAAACTGTTTTTT. This translates into CASSTDRGRKLFF.

The chain combines TRBV6-5 with TRBJ2-7; TRBD2 might be the D (7 bases). CDR1 is MNHEY and CDR2 is SVGAGI in the germline V gene. The ends were cut back, 6 bases at V and 6 bases at J, with 12 bases in the middle. The CDR3 is made up of 12 amino acids. Written as DNA, the CDR3 is TGTGCCAGCAGGGGGGGGACACTCGAGCAGTACGTC. Translating it yields CASRGGTLEQYV.

The V and J genes are TRBV30 and TRBJ2-7; perhaps TRBD2 as D (5 bases). Germline V gives CDR1 GTSNPN, CDR2 SVGIG (reference sequence). V was trimmed by 8 bases and J by 2 bases, leaving 7 bases between them. The length of the CDR3 is 10 residues. The CDR3 nucleotides read TGTGCCAACGGGACCTACGAGCAGTACGTC. Residues: CANGTYEQYV.

J is TRBJ2-3 and V is TRBV13, with 9 positions matching TRBD2. The ends lost 10 bases at V and 2 bases at J; junction bases unmatched: 13. Germline assignment: CDR1 PRHDT and CDR2 FYEKMQ (reference sequence). The CDR3 loop spans 16 amino acids. The CDR3 nucleotides are TGTGCCACCTCAGACAGGAGCGGGGGGCCCACAGATACGCAGTATTTT. Amino acid sequence: CATSDRSGGPTDTQYF.

In its sample, this clone was seen once. The chain uses TRBV7-2 and TRBJ2-5; D is undetermined. The CDR3 length is 13 residues. Germline assignment: CDR1 SGHTA and CDR2 FQGNSA. Trimming took off 3 bases at V and 1 base at J, with 6 bases between the two ends. The CDR3: CASSLVIQETQYF. CDR3 sequence (DNA): TGTGCCAGCAGCTTGGTTATCCAAGAGACCCAGTACTTC.

This chain joins TRBV7-9 and TRBJ1-2; tentatively, D is TRBD1 (6 bases). Germline V gives CDR1 SEHNR, CDR2 FQNEAQ (reference sequence). Trimming removed 5 bases at V and 5 bases at J, with 9 bases between. The CDR3 is 12 residues long. The CDR3, as DNA: TGTGCCAGCAGCACGGACAGTTATGGCTACACCTTC. It specifies CASSTDSYGYTF.

The chain links TRBV30 to TRBJ1-6; D is ambiguous. The CDR3 has 14 residues. Germline V gene data show CDR1 as GTSNPN and CDR2 as SVGIG (reference sequence). V lost 0 bases and J lost 7, with 10 bases in between. CDR3 DNA sequence: TGTGCCTGGAGTGTACGAGGGAGAAATTCACCCCTCCACTTT. Translation: CAWSVRGRNSPLHF.

The chain uses TRBV6-5 and TRBJ2-5; 7 nucleotides line up with TRBD1. CDR3 size: 12 residues. Losses at the gene ends were 7 bases for V and 5 bases for J; bases not matched to a gene: 4. Germline CDR1 reads MNHEY; CDR2 reads SVGAGI. The CDR3 spells CASKDRLETQYF. The CDR3 DNA reads TGTGCCAGCAAGGACAGGCTGGAGACCCAGTACTTC.

The chain uses TRBV6-2 or TRBV6-3 and TRBJ2-2, with TRBD2 as a possible D gene (6 bases). This CDR3 is 16 amino acids long. Trimming took 4 bases from V and 4 from J, leaving 16 bases between them. The germline V gene has CDR1 MNHEY and CDR2 SVGEGT. The CDR3 DNA follows: TGTGCCAGCAGTTCCTACCGGGACTTGTCCACCGGGGAGCTGTTTTTT. Translation gives CASSSYRDLSTGELFF.